The TCR beta chain under discussion was sequenced for a study of PD-1 blockade in classical Hodgkin lymphoma. Broader study findings: For complete responders, baseline diversity was comparable to that of newly diagnosed patients.

TCRdb's table, derived via immunoSEQ multiplex PCR, lists solely in-frame clones and lacks some. The repertoire holds almost 3,000 clones, with more than 60% as singletons. Every one of the patients relapsed after autologous stem cell transplantation (brentuximab vedotin exposure was variable). Thawed PBMCs were the source of CD8+ T cells, obtained through magnetic negative selection. In its sample, this clone was seen a few times. The antigen is not known. Germline and junction disagree at one end, which may indicate a read error. CDR3 length: 13 residues. CDR1 is SGHNT, CDR2 YYREEE, per germline (reference sequence).

This specimen consisted of CD8+ T cells from blood, obtained at baseline. The V and J genes are TRBV5-4 and TRBJ2-7, with TRBD2 as a possible D gene (6 bases). The clonotype was recovered from a human donor with classical Hodgkin lymphoma. CDR3 nucleotide sequence: TGTGCCAGCAGCTTGTACGGCGGGATCCTCATGAACTTC. Translated, it gives CASSLYGGILMNF.